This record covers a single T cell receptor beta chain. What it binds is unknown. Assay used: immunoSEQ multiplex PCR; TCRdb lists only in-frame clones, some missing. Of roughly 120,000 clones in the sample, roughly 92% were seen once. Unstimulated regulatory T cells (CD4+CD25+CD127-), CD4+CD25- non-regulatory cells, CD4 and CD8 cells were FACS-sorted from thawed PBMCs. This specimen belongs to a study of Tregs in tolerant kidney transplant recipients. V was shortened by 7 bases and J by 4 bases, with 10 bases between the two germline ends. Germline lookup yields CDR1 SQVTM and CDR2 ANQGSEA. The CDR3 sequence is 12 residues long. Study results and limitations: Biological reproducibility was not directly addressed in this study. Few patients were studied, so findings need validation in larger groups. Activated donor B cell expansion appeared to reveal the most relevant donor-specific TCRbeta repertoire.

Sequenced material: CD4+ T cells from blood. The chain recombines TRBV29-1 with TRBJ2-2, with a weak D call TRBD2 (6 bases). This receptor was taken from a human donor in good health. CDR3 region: CSGGDPTGELFF. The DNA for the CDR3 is TGCAGCGGGGGGGATCCCACCGGGGAGCTGTTTTTT.